This T cell receptor (beta chain) was captured in a study of blood T cell dynamics during melanoma immunotherapy. The sample's time point: pre-treatment baseline. Sampling occurred pretreatment (T0) and at week 3 (W3), after cycle one of checkpoint blockade. Using immunoSEQ multiplex PCR, the repertoire was profiled, and TCRdb retains in-frame clones only, with some absent. Here the sample spans 9,000 to 10,000 clones, roughly 90% being singletons. This clone was recorded only once. Germline trimming cut 7 bases from V and 7 bases from J; bases unmatched to any gene: 7. Germline V gene lookup returns CDR1 SNHLY and CDR2 FYNNEI. CDR3 length equals 13 residues.

This TCR was recovered from a human donor with melanoma. Specimen: blood, collected from a patient treated with checkpoint blockade. The genes are TRBV2 and TRBJ1-1; TRBD1 matches at 9 bases. The CDR3 loop is CASKPDRGGEAFF. The CDR3 nucleotides are TGTGCCAGCAAGCCGGACAGGGGTGGTGAAGCTTTCTTT.